This is a list of T cell receptor beta chains from one sample in a study of blood T cell repertoires in COVID-19. Some clones are missing from TCRdb's copy, which holds only in-frame ones; the method was immunoSEQ multiplex PCR. The profile covers more than 200,000 clones, with around 78% appearing a single time and 2.5% to 3% taken by the ten largest. The specimen sequenced was peripheral blood. These receptors were collected from a woman aged 70-85 years with active or convalescent COVID-19. Both conserved end residues are part of each CDR3. The order of the fields is V gene, CDR3 protein.

V gene: TRBV3-1/TRBV3-2; CDR3 protein: CASSHSRLASSGTSALYF
V gene: TRBV2; CDR3 protein: CASRGIRQGIQPQHF
V gene: TRBV7-6; CDR3 protein: CASSLRGGGSYNEQFF
V gene: TRBV6-6; CDR3 protein: CASSYEGLNTEAFF
V gene: TRBV12-3/TRBV12-4; CDR3 protein: CASSFISYEQYF
V gene: TRBV7-9; CDR3 protein: CASSWTGSGTEAFF
V gene: TRBV2; CDR3 protein: CASSEAQGNGYTF
V gene: TRBV21-1; CDR3 protein: CASSKVSLAGYTDTQYF
V gene: TRBV7-7; CDR3 protein: CASSLGQGTEAFF
V gene: TRBV5-4; CDR3 protein: CASSAARDRAATNEKLFF
V gene: TRBV12-5; CDR3 protein: CASGMGTQTTDTQYF
V gene: TRBV29-1; CDR3 protein: CSVGRRKDTEAFF
V gene: TRBV18; CDR3 protein: CASSPAGQLFPQHF
V gene: TRBV2; CDR3 protein: CASSEASGGETQYF
V gene: TRBV7-2; CDR3 protein: CASSFAGARETQYF
V gene: TRBV4-2; CDR3 protein: CASSQGLAVGREQFF
V gene: TRBV20-1; CDR3 protein: CSPREQETQYF
V gene: TRBV5-1; CDR3 protein: CASSLAGVNTDTQYF
V gene: TRBV10-3; CDR3 protein: CAIKRDISYEQYF
V gene: TRBV6-5; CDR3 protein: CASRPPGREKLFF
V gene: TRBV19; CDR3 protein: CASSIGGRSGAGANVLTF
V gene: TRBV27; CDR3 protein: CASRTRPQSVHYEQYF
V gene: TRBV19; CDR3 protein: CASRDQGRAANEKLFF
V gene: TRBV5-6; CDR3 protein: CASSLYLAGVGTDTQYF
V gene: TRBV21-1; CDR3 protein: CASSGRLAGGHYEQYF
V gene: TRBV5-1; CDR3 protein: CASSLISGFTTGNEQFF
V gene: TRBV10-3; CDR3 protein: CAISRGNTEAFF
V gene: TRBV5-5; CDR3 protein: CASSLRHTADYEQYF
V gene: TRBV29-1; CDR3 protein: CSARTQNTEAFF
V gene: TRBV10-3; CDR3 protein: CAIRGGVNQPQHF
V gene: TRBV7-6; CDR3 protein: CASSSRGGLAGGRGETQYF
V gene: TRBV5-1; CDR3 protein: CASSLAPGTGNYGYTF
V gene: TRBV19; CDR3 protein: CASSRDRSSTGYTF
V gene: TRBV29-1; CDR3 protein: CSVGTGRNQETQYF
V gene: TRBV10-1; CDR3 protein: CASSDIGVNNEQFF